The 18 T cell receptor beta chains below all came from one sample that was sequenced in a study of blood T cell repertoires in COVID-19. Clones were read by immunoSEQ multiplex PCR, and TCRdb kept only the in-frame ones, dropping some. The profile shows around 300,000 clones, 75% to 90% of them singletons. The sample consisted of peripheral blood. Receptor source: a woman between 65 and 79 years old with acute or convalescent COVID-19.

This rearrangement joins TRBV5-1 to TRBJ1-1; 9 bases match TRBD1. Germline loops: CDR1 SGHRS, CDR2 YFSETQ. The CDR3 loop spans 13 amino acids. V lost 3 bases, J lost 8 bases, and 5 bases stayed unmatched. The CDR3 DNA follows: TGCGCCAGCAGCTCCCCGGGACAGGGCGAAGCTTTCTTT. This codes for CASSSPGQGEAFF.

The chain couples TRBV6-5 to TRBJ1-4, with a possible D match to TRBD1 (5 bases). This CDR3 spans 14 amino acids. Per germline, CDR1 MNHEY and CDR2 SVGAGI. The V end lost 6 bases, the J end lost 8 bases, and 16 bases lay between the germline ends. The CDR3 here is CASRTGVRREKLFF. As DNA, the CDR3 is TGTGCCAGCAGAACAGGCGTCCGGCGGGAAAAACTGTTTTTT.

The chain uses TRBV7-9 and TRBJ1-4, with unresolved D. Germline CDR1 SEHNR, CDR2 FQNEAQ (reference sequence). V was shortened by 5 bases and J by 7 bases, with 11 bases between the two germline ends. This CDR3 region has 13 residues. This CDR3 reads CASSPTGSEKLFF. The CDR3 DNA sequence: TGTGCCAGCAGCCCTACGGGTAGTGAAAAACTGTTTTTT.

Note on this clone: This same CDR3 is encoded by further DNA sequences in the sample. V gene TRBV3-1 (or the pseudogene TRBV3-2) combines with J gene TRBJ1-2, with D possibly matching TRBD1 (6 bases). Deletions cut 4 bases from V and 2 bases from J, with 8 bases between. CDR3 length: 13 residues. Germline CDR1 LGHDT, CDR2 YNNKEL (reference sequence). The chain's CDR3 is CASSPDSNYGYTF. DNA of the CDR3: TGTGCCAGCAGCCCGGACAGCAACTATGGCTACACCTTC.

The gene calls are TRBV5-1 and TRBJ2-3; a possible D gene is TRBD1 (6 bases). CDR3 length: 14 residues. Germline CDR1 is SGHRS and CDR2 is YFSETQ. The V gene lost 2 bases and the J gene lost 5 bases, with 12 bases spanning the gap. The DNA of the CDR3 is TGCGCCAGCAGCTTCCTGGGGGCCGTAGATACGCAGTATTTT. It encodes CASSFLGAVDTQYF.

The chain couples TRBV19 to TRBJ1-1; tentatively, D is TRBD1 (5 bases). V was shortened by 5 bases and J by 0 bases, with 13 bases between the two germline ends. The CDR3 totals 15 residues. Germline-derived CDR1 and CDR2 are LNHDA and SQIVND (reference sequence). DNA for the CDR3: TGTGCCAGTAGTTTTAGGGGCGAACTGAACACTGAAGCTTTCTTT. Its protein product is CASSFRGELNTEAFF.

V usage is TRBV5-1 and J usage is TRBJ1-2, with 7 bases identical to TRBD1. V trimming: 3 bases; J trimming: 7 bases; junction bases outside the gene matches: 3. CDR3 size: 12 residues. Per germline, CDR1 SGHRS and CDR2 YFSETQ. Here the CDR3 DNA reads TGCGCCAGCAGCTCGGACAGGCGTGGCTACACCTTC. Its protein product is CASSSDRRGYTF.

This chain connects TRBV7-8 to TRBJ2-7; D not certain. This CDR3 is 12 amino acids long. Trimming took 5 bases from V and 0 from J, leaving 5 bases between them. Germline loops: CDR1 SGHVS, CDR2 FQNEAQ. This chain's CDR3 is CASSLYSYEQYF. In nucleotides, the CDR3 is TGTGCCAGCAGCCTATACTCCTACGAGCAGTACTTC.

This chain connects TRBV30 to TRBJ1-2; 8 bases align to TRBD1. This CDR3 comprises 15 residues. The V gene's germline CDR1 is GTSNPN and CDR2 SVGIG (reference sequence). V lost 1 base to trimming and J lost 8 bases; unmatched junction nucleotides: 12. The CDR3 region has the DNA TGTGCCTGGAGTGACTCGACCAGGGGACAGGACGGCTACACCTTC. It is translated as CAWSDSTRGQDGYTF.

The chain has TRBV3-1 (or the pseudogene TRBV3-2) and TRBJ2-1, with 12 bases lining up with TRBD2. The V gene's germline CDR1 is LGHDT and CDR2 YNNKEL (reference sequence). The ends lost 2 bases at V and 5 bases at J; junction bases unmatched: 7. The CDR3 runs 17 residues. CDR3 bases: TGTGCCAGCAGCCAACGGCGACTAGCGGGGGACAACAATGAGCAGTTCTTC. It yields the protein CASSQRRLAGDNNEQFF.

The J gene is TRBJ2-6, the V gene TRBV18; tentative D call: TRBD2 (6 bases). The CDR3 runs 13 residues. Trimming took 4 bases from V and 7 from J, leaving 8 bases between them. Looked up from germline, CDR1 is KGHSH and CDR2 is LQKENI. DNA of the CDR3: TGTGCCAGCTCACGGGCGGGAGCCAACGTCCTGACTTTC. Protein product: CASSRAGANVLTF.

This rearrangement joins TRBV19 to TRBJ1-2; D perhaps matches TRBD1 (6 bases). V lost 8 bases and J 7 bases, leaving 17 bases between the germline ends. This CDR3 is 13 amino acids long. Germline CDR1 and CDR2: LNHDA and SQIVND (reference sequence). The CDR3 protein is CASLRAGVGGYTF. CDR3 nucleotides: TGTGCCAGTCTGAGGGCAGGGGTTGGTGGCTACACCTTC.

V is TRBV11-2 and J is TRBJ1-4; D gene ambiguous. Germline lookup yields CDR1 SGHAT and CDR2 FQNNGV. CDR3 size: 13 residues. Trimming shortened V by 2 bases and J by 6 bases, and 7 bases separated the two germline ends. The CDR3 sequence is CASSLHVHEKLFF. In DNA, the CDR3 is TGTGCCAGCAGCTTACATGTTCATGAAAAACTGTTTTTT.

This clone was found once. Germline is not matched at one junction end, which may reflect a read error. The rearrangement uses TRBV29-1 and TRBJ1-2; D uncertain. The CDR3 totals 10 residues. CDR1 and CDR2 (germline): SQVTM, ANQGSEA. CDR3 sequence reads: CSVGETSTAF. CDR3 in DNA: TGCAGCGTTGGAGAGACATCCACTGCCTTC.

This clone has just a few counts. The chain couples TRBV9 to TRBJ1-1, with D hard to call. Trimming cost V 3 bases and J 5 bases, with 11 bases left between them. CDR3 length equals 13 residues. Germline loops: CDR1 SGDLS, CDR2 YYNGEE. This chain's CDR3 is CASSGAGTTEAFF. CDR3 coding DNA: TGTGCCAGCAGCGGTGCGGGCACTACTGAAGCTTTCTTT.

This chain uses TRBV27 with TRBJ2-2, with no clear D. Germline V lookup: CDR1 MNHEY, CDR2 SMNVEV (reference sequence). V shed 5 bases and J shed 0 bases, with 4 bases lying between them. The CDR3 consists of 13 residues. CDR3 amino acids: CASSQTNTGELFF. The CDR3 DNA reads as TGTGCCAGCAGTCAAACGAACACCGGGGAGCTGTTTTTT.

CDR3 region: CASKPSSGNTIYF. DNA of the CDR3: TGTGCCAGCAAACCCAGCTCTGGAAACACCATATATTTT. J is TRBJ1-3 and V is TRBV6-5; D remains unclear. The CDR3 covers 13 residues. The V end lost 7 bases, the J end lost 0 bases, and 7 bases lay between the germline ends. The germline V gene encodes CDR1 MNHEY and CDR2 SVGAGI.

DNA of the CDR3: TGCGCCAGCAGCCGAGACAGAGAAGAGACCCAGTACTTC. Its translation: CASSRDREETQYF. The chain couples TRBV5-1 to TRBJ2-5; perhaps TRBD1 as D (5 bases). V was clipped by 4 bases and J by 3 bases, with 10 bases between them. This CDR3 has 13 amino acids. Germline V gene sequence: CDR1 SGHRS, CDR2 YFSETQ.